This entry features one TCR beta chain sequence. This sample stems from a study of blood T cell repertoires in COVID-19. Clones were read by immunoSEQ multiplex PCR, and TCRdb kept only the in-frame ones, dropping some. Among approximately 100,000 clones listed, under 75% were seen once. The CDR3 length is 14 residues. CDR1 and CDR2 from the germline V gene are SGHAT and FQNNGV. Deletions cut 5 bases from V and 0 bases from J, with 8 bases between. The sequenced material came from peripheral blood. The receptor comes from an elderly man with acute or convalescent COVID-19. V usage is TRBV11-2 and J usage is TRBJ1-3; D might be TRBD1 (5 bases). CDR3 residues: CASSPQGSGNTIYF. In nucleotides, the CDR3 is TGTGCCAGCAGCCCCCAGGGCTCTGGAAACACCATATATTTT.